These 28 T cell receptor beta chains were all obtained from the same sample, sequenced in a study of blood T cells in healthy people across ages. PCR was performed a second time for 7 to 11 cycles using a sample-barcoded 5' primer and a J-beta primer mix. TCRdb recomputed calls from the 5' RACE reads with MiXCR, one row per CDR3 protein. The table lists over 1,500,000 distinct CDR3 sequences, roughly 43% of them singletons. Sequenced input: blood. Receptor source: a human donor in good health.

J is TRBJ2-7 and V is TRBV7-2, with D perhaps matching TRBD1 (6 bases). The germline V gene has CDR1 SGHTA and CDR2 FQGNSA. This CDR3 is 16 amino acids long. V shed 1 base and J shed 3 bases, with 16 bases lying between them. DNA for the CDR3: TGTGCCAGCAGCTTAGGCCCTTCGGGACACCTCTACGAGCAGTACTTC. Protein sequence: CASSLGPSGHLYEQYF.

In its sample, this clonotype was seen a few times. This chain joins TRBV7-2 and TRBJ2-5; 7 bases map to TRBD2. CDR1 and CDR2 from the germline V gene are SGHTA and FQGNSA. The CDR3 is 16 residues long. V trimming: 1 base; J trimming: 5 bases; junction bases outside the gene matches: 10. The CDR3 region is CASSLDSQGGVETQYF. The CDR3 region has the DNA TGTGCCAGCAGCTTAGATTCCCAGGGAGGGGTGGAGACCCAGTACTTC.

This clonotype was observed at least ten times. V gene TRBV4-2 combines with J gene TRBJ1-2; D is perhaps TRBD1 (5 bases). The length of the CDR3 is 16 residues. Germline CDR1 LGHNA, CDR2 YNFKEQ. The V end was cut by 1 base, the J end by 4 bases, with 16 bases between. For the CDR3, the DNA is TGTGCCAGCAGCCAAGGGAGCCTGGGGGGGACCTATGGCTACACCTTC. It is translated as CASSQGSLGGTYGYTF.

Comment on this clonotype: Being one base from a much bigger clone, this may be a read error. The chain employs TRBV5-6 and TRBJ2-1; D remains ambiguous. This CDR3 is built from 13 residues. Germline V gives CDR1 SGHDT, CDR2 YYEEEE. The CDR3 here is CANSPRWRDEQFF. CDR3 DNA sequence: TGTGCCAACAGCCCCAGGTGGCGCGATGAGCAGTTCTTC.

The chain uses TRBV7-2 and TRBJ2-7, with D possibly being TRBD2 (6 bases). V lost 3 bases and J lost 6, with 12 bases in between. The CDR3 loop spans 13 amino acids. Germline V gene lookup returns CDR1 SGHTA and CDR2 FQGNSA. CDR3 sequence reads: CASSFRRGSEQYF. In nucleotides, the CDR3 is TGTGCCAGCAGCTTCCGGAGGGGCAGCGAGCAGTACTTC.

As to this clonotype: An end of the junction differs from the germline gene, which may be a read error. This chain joins TRBV7-2 and TRBJ2-7; no firm D call. Germline V gene sequence: CDR1 SGHTA, CDR2 FQGNSA. The CDR3 has 13 amino acids. The CDR3 reads CAGSWERDYEQYF. CDR3 DNA: TGTGCCGGCAGCTGGGAAAGGGACTACGAGCAGTACTTC.

V is TRBV9 and J is TRBJ2-5, with D hard to call. The CDR3 spans 15 residues. Germline V gene data show CDR1 as SGDLS and CDR2 as YYNGEE. V was trimmed by 0 bases and J by 3 bases, leaving 12 bases between them. Written as DNA, the CDR3 is TGTGCCAGCAGCGTAGTAGGCGGACCGGAAGAGACCCAGTACTTC. This sequence encodes CASSVVGGPEETQYF.

The chain recombines TRBV6-2 or TRBV6-3 with TRBJ1-1; no reliable D call. Germline lookup yields CDR1 MNHEY and CDR2 SVGEGT. The CDR3 consists of 16 residues. Trimming left V 3 bases short and J 1 base short, with 15 bases between. The CDR3 reads CASSYLPSDQNTEAFF. The CDR3 DNA reads as TGTGCCAGCAGTTATCTACCGTCGGATCAGAACACTGAAGCTTTCTTT.

This chain links TRBV20-1 with TRBJ2-7; D is unresolved. The CDR3 extends over 13 amino acids. The V gene lost 6 bases and the J gene lost 4 bases, with 16 bases spanning the gap. Looked up from germline, CDR1 is DFQATT and CDR2 is SNEGSKA (reference sequence). CDR3 bases: TGCAGTGCCACCTCGGCATCTCGGTACGAGCAGTACTTC. It yields the protein CSATSASRYEQYF.

This clonotype was counted only a few times. The V and J genes are TRBV10-3 and TRBJ1-1; 9 nucleotides match TRBD1. Germline CDR1 is ENHRY and CDR2 is SYGVKD. CDR3 length: 13 amino acids. The V segment lost 7 bases and the J segment 3 bases; nucleotides outside the gene matches: 3. The CDR3 coding sequence is TGTGCCATCAAACAGGGGGCGGACACTGAAGCTTTCTTT. Translating it yields CAIKQGADTEAFF.

The V call is TRBV5-1, the J call TRBJ1-4, with 8 bases identical to TRBD1. Trimming took 3 bases from V and 5 from J; bases not matched to a gene: 6. This CDR3 is 15 amino acids long. The V gene's germline CDR1 is SGHRS and CDR2 YFSETQ. The CDR3: CASSSSTGANEKLFF. CDR3 DNA: TGCGCCAGCAGCTCTTCGACAGGGGCGAATGAAAAACTGTTTTTT.

The CDR3 protein is CTARGRDTEAFF. CDR3 nucleotides: TGCACAGCCCGGGGTAGGGACACTGAAGCTTTCTTT. This chain uses TRBV20-1 with TRBJ1-1; no firm D call. The CDR3 runs to 12 residues. Per germline, CDR1 DFQATT and CDR2 SNEGSKA (reference sequence).

The rearrangement uses TRBV5-5 and TRBJ1-1; D is unclear. The germline V and J ends were trimmed by 0 bases and 1 base, with 10 bases remaining between them. The CDR3 is 15 amino acids. Germline V gene lookup returns CDR1 SGHKS and CDR2 YYEKEE (reference sequence). The CDR3 DNA sequence: TGTGCCAGCAGCTTGGAGGGTCTGGGGAACACTGAAGCTTTCTTT. This sequence encodes CASSLEGLGNTEAFF.

This chain links TRBV28 with TRBJ2-7; possibly TRBD1 for D (5 bases). The V and J ends lost 6 bases and 3 bases respectively, with 15 bases between them. Germline V gene sequence: CDR1 MDHEN, CDR2 SYDVKM. The CDR3 is made up of 14 amino acids. CDR3 residues: CASSRGQNYYEQYF. DNA of the CDR3: TGTGCCAGCAGCAGAGGACAAAATTACTACGAGCAGTACTTC.

This clonotype was detected only a few times. The chain has TRBV7-9 and TRBJ2-1, with D perhaps TRBD1 (6 bases). V lost 6 bases and J 9 bases, leaving 21 bases between the germline ends. In germline, CDR1 is SEHNR, CDR2 FQNEAQ (reference sequence). The CDR3 spans 15 residues. This CDR3 is CASRPGTRTFGEQFF. Written as DNA, the CDR3 is TGTGCCAGCAGACCCGGGACAAGGACCTTTGGTGAGCAGTTCTTC.

This chain joins TRBV5-1 and TRBJ2-6; D is unclear. The CDR3 spans 15 residues. CDR1 SGHRS and CDR2 YFSETQ come from the germline V gene. V dropped 4 bases and J dropped 0 bases, with 8 bases sitting between them. The CDR3 loop reads CASSAHVSGANVLTF. The CDR3 DNA reads TGCGCCAGCAGCGCCCACGTCTCTGGGGCCAACGTCCTGACTTTC.

The chain joins TRBV27 to TRBJ1-5, with D hard to call. This CDR3 has 15 residues. Trimming shortened V by 6 bases and J by 0 bases, and 12 bases separated the two germline ends. Germline V gives CDR1 MNHEY, CDR2 SMNVEV (reference sequence). CDR3 amino acids: CASRGGAYSNQPQHF. The DNA for the CDR3 is TGTGCCAGCAGGGGAGGCGCTTATAGCAATCAGCCCCAGCATTTT.

Of note for this clonotype: At one end the junction does not follow the germline gene, possibly because of a read error. CDR3 sequence (DNA): TGTGCCAGCAGTTACACAATACTCACTGGAGCTTTCTTT. This encodes CASSYTILTGAFF. The chain uses TRBV6-5 and TRBJ1-1; no definite D call. Germline V CDR1 and CDR2: MNHEY, SVGAGI. This CDR3 contains 13 residues.

This clonotype was seen only a few times. The rearrangement uses TRBV12-3 or TRBV12-4 and TRBJ2-3, with D perhaps matching TRBD1 or TRBD2 (5 bases each). The CDR3 spans 16 residues. The germline V and J ends were trimmed by 3 bases and 3 bases, with 16 bases remaining between them. The CDR3 bases are TGTGCCAGCAGTTTCCGGGACCAAGAGGTGACAGATACGCAGTATTTT. Its translation: CASSFRDQEVTDTQYF.

The rearrangement uses TRBV6-6 and TRBJ1-1; 7 bases align to TRBD1. J was trimmed by 4 bases and V by 2 bases; bases with no gene match: 10. CDR3 length: 16 amino acids. Germline V gene lookup returns CDR1 MNHNY and CDR2 SVGAGI (reference sequence). CDR3: CASSYRDSRIGTEAFF. CDR3 nucleotide sequence: TGTGCCAGCAGTTACCGGGACAGCCGGATAGGCACTGAAGCTTTCTTT.

This clonotype was observed a handful of times. V is TRBV12-3 or TRBV12-4 and J is TRBJ2-7, with D possibly called TRBD1 or TRBD2 (5 bases each). Deletions cut 6 bases from V and 3 bases from J, with 15 bases between. The CDR3 extends over 14 amino acids. As DNA, the CDR3 is TGTGCCAGCAGAACCGGGGCAGGGCGCTACGAGCAGTACTTC. Amino acid sequence: CASRTGAGRYEQYF.

J is TRBJ2-5 and V is TRBV28; 8 positions match TRBD2. The CDR3 is made up of 15 amino acids. Per germline, CDR1 MDHEN and CDR2 SYDVKM. With V trimmed by 1 base and J by 5 bases, 6 bases remained unmatched. The CDR3 region has the DNA TGTGCCAGCAGTTTATCCGGGGGGGCCATGGAGACCCAGTACTTC. Translated: CASSLSGGAMETQYF.

This clonotype was seen a handful of times. The J gene is TRBJ2-5, the V gene TRBV9, with D possibly TRBD2 on 5 matching bases. The CDR3 runs to 13 residues. The V and J ends lost 4 bases and 3 bases respectively, with 10 bases between them. Germline CDR1 reads SGDLS; CDR2 reads YYNGEE. CDR3 DNA sequence: TGTGCCAGCAGCCGGAGGTATGAAGAGACCCAGTACTTC. Residues: CASSRRYEETQYF.

To note about this clonotype: The junction and the germline gene differ at one end; a read error may be behind it. The chain joins TRBV7-2 to TRBJ1-2; D call uncertain. Germline CDR1 and CDR2: SGHTA and FQGNSA. The CDR3 spans 13 residues. CDR3 protein: CASSSGPNCGYTF. DNA of the CDR3: TGTGCCAGCAGCTCCGGCCCCAACTGTGGCTACACCTTC.

The chain has TRBV9 and TRBJ2-7, with D tentatively TRBD1 or TRBD2 (5 bases each). CDR3 size: 15 residues. The germline V gene has CDR1 SGDLS and CDR2 YYNGEE. V lost 4 bases to trimming and J lost 0 bases, with 14 bases between them. The CDR3 sequence is CASSPTGTPSYEQYF. CDR3 coding DNA: TGTGCCAGCAGCCCTACCGGGACCCCCTCCTACGAGCAGTACTTC.

The V call is TRBV24-1, the J call TRBJ2-3, with D possibly TRBD1 on 6 matching bases. Looked up from germline, CDR1 is KGHDR and CDR2 is SFDVKD. The V end was cut by 3 bases, the J end by 4 bases, with 10 bases between. This CDR3 is built from 14 residues. CDR3 DNA sequence: TGTGCCACCAGTGATCTAGCAGGGGCAGATACGCAGTATTTT. Encoded protein: CATSDLAGADTQYF.

The chain carries TRBV20-1 and TRBJ2-7, with TRBD2 as a possible D gene (5 bases). CDR1 is DFQATT and CDR2 is SNEGSKA in the germline V gene (reference sequence). The ends were cut back, 4 bases at V and 4 bases at J, with 11 bases in the middle. The CDR3 has 12 residues. CDR3 in amino acids: CSAKAPGYEQYF. CDR3 in DNA: TGCAGTGCTAAAGCACCGGGGTACGAGCAGTACTTC.

This clonotype was counted only a few times. The chain has TRBV9 and TRBJ2-5; D is unclear. The CDR3 sequence is 13 residues long. CDR1 is SGDLS and CDR2 is YYNGEE in the germline V gene. The V end lost 0 bases, the J end lost 5 bases, and 8 bases lay between the germline ends. CDR3 loop: CASSVDPLETQYF. The CDR3 bases are TGTGCCAGCAGCGTAGACCCCCTGGAGACCCAGTACTTC.